Following are 13 T cell receptor beta chains from one sample sequenced in a study of T cell repertoires in cytomegalovirus infection. One entry per CDR3 protein results from TCRdb running MiXCR on the reads. Of about 490,000 distinct CDR3 sequences in the sample, 16% are singletons; the top ten hold roughly 25%. The sequenced sample was CD8+ T cells from PBMCs. The receptors here all came from a human donor in good health (CMV status not recorded). Some clones in this sample may be carry-over from other donors' samples.

This clonotype was seen only a few times. The genes are TRBV25-1 and TRBJ1-2; D uncertain. V shed 0 bases and J shed 4 bases, with 12 bases lying between them. Per the germline V gene, CDR1 is MGHDK and CDR2 is SYGVNS. This CDR3 contains 15 residues. The CDR3 protein is CASSEYSTGIYGYTF. The CDR3 DNA sequence: TGTGCCAGCAGTGAATATTCCACGGGGATCTATGGCTACACCTTC.

In this sample, this clonotype turned up a few times. V usage is TRBV6-5 and J usage is TRBJ1-1; no clear D gene. This CDR3 spans 12 amino acids. The germline V gene has CDR1 MNHEY and CDR2 SVGAGI. V was clipped by 2 bases and J by 4 bases, with 5 bases between them. The DNA for the CDR3 is TGTGCCAGCAGTTACGCAGGCACTGAAGCTTTCTTT. It is translated as CASSYAGTEAFF.

This clonotype was observed once. The junction shows a germline mismatch at one end, possibly a read error. The chain joins TRBV12-5 to TRBJ2-2; the D call may be TRBD1 or TRBD2 (6 bases each). CDR1 is LGHNT, CDR2 FRNRAP, per germline. The CDR3 runs to 16 residues. The DNA of the CDR3 is TGTGCTAGTGGTTTGACACCAGGGGTGGAGGGCGGGGATCTGTTTTTT. It is translated as CASGLTPGVEGGDLFF. The full variable domain, with the rest looked up from reference TRBV12-5 and TRBJ2-2, is DARVTQTPRHKVTEMGQEVTMRCQPILGHNTVFWYRQTMMQGLELLAYFRNRAPLDDSGMPKDRFSAEMPDATLATLKIQPSEPRDSAVYFCASGLTPGVEGGDLFFGEGSRLTVL.

This clonotype was picked up many times. The rearrangement uses TRBV19 and TRBJ2-1; D is unresolved. This CDR3 is built from 14 residues. With 4 bases removed from V and 5 bases from J, the gap between germline ends came to 12 bases. Germline V gives CDR1 LNHDA, CDR2 SQIVND (reference sequence). DNA of the CDR3: TGTGCCAGTAGTAAGCAGAACAGACACAATGAGCAGTTCTTC. Residues: CASSKQNRHNEQFF.

This clonotype was counted between two and nine times. V and J are TRBV20-1 and TRBJ2-3, with 10 bases that match TRBD2. The CDR3 has 16 amino acids. CDR1 is DFQATT, CDR2 SNEGSKA, per germline (reference sequence). V dropped 0 bases and J dropped 10; count of bases not matched to a gene: 13. The CDR3 loop reads CSARDQPSGGRGAQYF. The CDR3 DNA reads TGCAGTGCTAGAGATCAGCCTAGCGGGGGCCGTGGAGCGCAGTATTTT.

The CDR3 region is CASSKPRVGYTF. CDR3 nucleotide sequence: TGTGCCAGCAGCAAACCCCGGGTTGGCTACACCTTC. The V call is TRBV7-9, the J call TRBJ1-2; D not certain. Germline CDR1 reads SEHNR; CDR2 reads FQNEAQ (reference sequence). The CDR3 has 12 amino acids. V gave up 5 bases and J gave up 7 bases, with 11 bases separating them.

This clonotype was seen repeatedly, ten times or more. V usage is TRBV28 and J usage is TRBJ1-5, with D unclear. The germline V and J ends were trimmed by 7 bases and 10 bases, with 8 bases remaining between them. CDR3 length: 10 residues. CDR1 MDHEN and CDR2 SYDVKM come from the germline V gene. The CDR3 sequence is CASTPRPQHF. Written as DNA, the CDR3 is TGTGCCAGCACCCCTCGTCCCCAGCATTTT.

The sample holds a few counts of this clonotype. The chain recombines TRBV4-1 with TRBJ1-1; D gene uncertain. Germline-derived CDR1 and CDR2 are MGHRA and YSYEKL. The length of the CDR3 is 12 residues. V was shortened by 2 bases and J by 3 bases, with 4 bases between the two germline ends. This chain's CDR3 is CASSQTYTEAFF. As DNA, the CDR3 is TGCGCCAGCAGCCAAACTTACACTGAAGCTTTCTTT.

The table lists this clonotype with many counts. The chain carries TRBV12-5 and TRBJ1-1; D remains unclear. V was clipped by 5 bases and J by 4 bases, with 5 bases between them. This CDR3 spans 11 amino acids. Germline lookup yields CDR1 LGHNT and CDR2 FRNRAP. For the CDR3, the DNA is TGTGCTAGTGGTCTTTTCACTGAAGCTTTCTTT. Amino acids: CASGLFTEAFF.

Many counts were recorded for this clonotype. This chain joins TRBV2 and TRBJ2-2; D is unclear. Trimming took 2 bases from V and 4 from J, leaving 11 bases between them. This CDR3 comprises 15 residues. Germline V gene lookup returns CDR1 SNHLY and CDR2 FYNNEI. For the CDR3, the DNA is TGTGCCAGCAGTGAACCCCCGGAAGCCACCGGGGAGCTGTTTTTT. This gives the protein CASSEPPEATGELFF.

The CDR3 sequence is CASTPGGAAYGYTF. The CDR3 nucleotides are TGTGCCAGCACCCCCGGGGGGGCGGCCTATGGCTACACCTTC. This sequence joins TRBV7-9 and TRBJ1-2; D may be TRBD1 (6 bases). The germline V and J ends were trimmed by 7 bases and 4 bases, with 16 bases remaining between them. CDR1 and CDR2 from the germline V gene are SEHNR and FQNEAQ (reference sequence). This CDR3 contains 14 residues.

The J gene is TRBJ1-3, the V gene TRBV5-4; possibly TRBD1 for D (6 bases). This CDR3 has 14 amino acids. Germline lookup yields CDR1 SGHNT and CDR2 YYREEE (reference sequence). Trimming removed 4 bases at V and 0 bases at J, with 8 bases between. The CDR3 DNA sequence: TGTGCCAGCAGCGACAGGAGCTCTGGAAACACCATATATTTT. This sequence encodes CASSDRSSGNTIYF.

This chain uses TRBV9 with TRBJ2-3; 12 bases are a match to TRBD2. The CDR3 totals 16 residues. Per germline, CDR1 SGDLS and CDR2 YYNGEE. Losses at the gene ends were 3 bases for V and 2 bases for J; bases not matched to a gene: 4. CDR3 in DNA: TGTGCCAGCAGCGCCGGACTAGCGGGGATCACAGATACGCAGTATTTT. It codes for CASSAGLAGITDTQYF.